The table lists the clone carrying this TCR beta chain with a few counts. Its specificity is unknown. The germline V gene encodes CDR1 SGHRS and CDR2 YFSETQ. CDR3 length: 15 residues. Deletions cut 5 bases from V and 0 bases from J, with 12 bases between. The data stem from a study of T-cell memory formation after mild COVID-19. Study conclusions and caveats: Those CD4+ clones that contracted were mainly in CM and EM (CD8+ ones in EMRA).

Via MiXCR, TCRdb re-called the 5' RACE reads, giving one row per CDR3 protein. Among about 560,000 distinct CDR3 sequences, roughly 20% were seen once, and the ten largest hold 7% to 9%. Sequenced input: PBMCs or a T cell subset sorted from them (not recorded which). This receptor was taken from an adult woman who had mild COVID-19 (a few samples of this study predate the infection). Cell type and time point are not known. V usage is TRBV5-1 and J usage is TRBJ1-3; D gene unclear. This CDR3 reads CASRLQPSSGNTIYF. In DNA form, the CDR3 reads TGCGCCAGCAGGTTACAGCCAAGCTCTGGAAACACCATATATTTT.